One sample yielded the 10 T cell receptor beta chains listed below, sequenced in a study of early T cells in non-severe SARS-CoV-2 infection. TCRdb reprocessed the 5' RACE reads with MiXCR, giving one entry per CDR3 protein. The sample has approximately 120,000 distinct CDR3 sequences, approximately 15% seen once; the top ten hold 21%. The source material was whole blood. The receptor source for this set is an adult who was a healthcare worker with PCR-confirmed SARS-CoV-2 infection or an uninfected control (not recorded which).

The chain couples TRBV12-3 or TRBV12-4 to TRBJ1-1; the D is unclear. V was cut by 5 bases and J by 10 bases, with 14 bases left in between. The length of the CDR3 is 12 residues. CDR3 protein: CASSRPNAGAFF. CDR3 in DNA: TGTGCCAGCAGTAGGCCCAACGCGGGAGCTTTCTTT.

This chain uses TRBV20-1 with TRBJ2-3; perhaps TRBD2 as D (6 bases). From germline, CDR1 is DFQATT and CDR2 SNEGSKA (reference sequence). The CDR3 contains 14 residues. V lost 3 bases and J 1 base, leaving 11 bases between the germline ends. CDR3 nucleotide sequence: TGCAGTGCTAGCAGGGCGGGGCGCACAGATACGCAGTATTTT. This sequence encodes CSASRAGRTDTQYF.

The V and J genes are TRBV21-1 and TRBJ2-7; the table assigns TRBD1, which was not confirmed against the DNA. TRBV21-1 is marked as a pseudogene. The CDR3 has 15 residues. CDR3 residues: CASRHARGSHYEQYF. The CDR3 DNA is TGTGCCAGCCGTCACGCCCGGGGGTCCCACTACGAGCAGTACTTC.

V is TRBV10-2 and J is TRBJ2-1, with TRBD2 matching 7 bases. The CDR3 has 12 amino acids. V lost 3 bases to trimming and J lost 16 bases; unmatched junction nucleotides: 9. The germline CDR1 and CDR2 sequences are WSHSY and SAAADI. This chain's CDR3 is CASSELGLEDFF. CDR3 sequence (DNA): TGCGCCAGCAGTGAATTAGGACTAGAGGATTTCTTC.

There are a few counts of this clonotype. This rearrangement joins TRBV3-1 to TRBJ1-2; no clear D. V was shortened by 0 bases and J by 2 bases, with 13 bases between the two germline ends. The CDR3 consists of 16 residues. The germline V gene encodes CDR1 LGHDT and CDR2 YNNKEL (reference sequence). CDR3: CASSQDGLAVNYGYTF. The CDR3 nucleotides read TGTGCCAGCAGCCAAGACGGCTTGGCGGTGAACTATGGCTACACCTTC. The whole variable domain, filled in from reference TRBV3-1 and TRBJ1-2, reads DTAVSQTPKYLVTQMGNDKSIKCEQNLGHDTMYWYKQDSKKFLKIMFSYNNKELIINETVPNRFSPKSPDKAHLNLHINSLELGDSAVYFCASSQDGLAVNYGYTFGSGTRLTVV.

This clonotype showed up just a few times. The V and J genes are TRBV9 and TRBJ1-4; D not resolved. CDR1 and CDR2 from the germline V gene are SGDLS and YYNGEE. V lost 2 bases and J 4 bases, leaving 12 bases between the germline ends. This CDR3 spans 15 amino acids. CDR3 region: CASSVDLGLNEKLFF. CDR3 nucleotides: TGTGCCAGCAGCGTCGACCTGGGCCTTAATGAAAAACTGTTTTTT.

The CDR3 DNA reads as TGTGCCAGCAGCCTCCGGCGGGGCCGGAACACCGGGGAGCTGTTTTTT. Translated, it gives CASSLRRGRNTGELFF. This chain links TRBV3-1 with TRBJ2-2; TRBD2 might be the D (6 bases). The CDR3 consists of 16 residues. Deletions cut 4 bases from V and 1 base from J, with 13 bases between. CDR1 LGHDT and CDR2 YNNKEL come from the germline V gene (reference sequence).

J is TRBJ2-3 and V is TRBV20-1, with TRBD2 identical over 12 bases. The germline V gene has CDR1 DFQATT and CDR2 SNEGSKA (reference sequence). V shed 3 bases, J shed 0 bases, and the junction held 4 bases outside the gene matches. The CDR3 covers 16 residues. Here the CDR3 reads CSARTSGGVSTDTQYF. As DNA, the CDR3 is TGCAGTGCTAGGACTAGCGGGGGCGTTAGCACAGATACGCAGTATTTT.

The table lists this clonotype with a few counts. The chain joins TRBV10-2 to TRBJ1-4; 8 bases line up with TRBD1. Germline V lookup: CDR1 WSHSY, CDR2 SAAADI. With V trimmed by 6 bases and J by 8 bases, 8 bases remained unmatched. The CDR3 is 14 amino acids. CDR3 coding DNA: TGCGCCAGCAGCTCGGGACAGGTACTCGAAAAACTGTTTTTT. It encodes CASSSGQVLEKLFF.

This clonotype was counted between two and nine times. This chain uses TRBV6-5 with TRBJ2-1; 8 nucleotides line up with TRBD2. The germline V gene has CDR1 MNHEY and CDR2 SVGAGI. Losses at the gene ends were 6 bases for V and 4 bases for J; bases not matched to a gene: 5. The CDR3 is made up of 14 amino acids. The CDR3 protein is CASRQAGDYNEQFF. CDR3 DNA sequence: TGTGCCAGCAGACAAGCGGGGGATTACAATGAGCAGTTCTTC.